These 5 T cell receptor beta chains share one sample of origin, sequenced in a study of response to subunit inactivated influenza vaccine. TCRdb itself ran the RT-PCR reads through MiXCR, one entry per CDR3 protein. The top ten clones hold approximately 1.9% of a sample with hundreds of thousands of distinct CDR3 sequences, around 25% of them seen once. The source material was CD4+ T cells sorted from PBMCs, sampled roughly 5 days after vaccination. These receptors all come from a man between 50 and 59 years old who received an inactivated influenza vaccine.

This clonotype was found many times. The chain links TRBV29-1 to TRBJ2-4; D is unclear. Germline CDR1 reads SQVTM; CDR2 reads ANQGSEA. V gave up 6 bases and J gave up 5 bases, with 11 bases separating them. This CDR3 region has 12 residues. This CDR3 is CSVASHQNIQYF. The CDR3 DNA follows: TGCAGCGTAGCATCCCACCAAAACATTCAGTACTTC. Complete variable domain (other parts from reference TRBV29-1 and TRBJ2-4): SAVISQKPSRDICQRGTSLTIQCQVDSQVTMMFWYRQQPGQSLTLIATANQGSEATYESGFVIDKFPISRPNLTFSTLTVSNMSPEDSSIYLCSVASHQNIQYFGAGTRLSVL.

This clonotype was seen a few times. The V call is TRBV18, the J call TRBJ2-7; D gene unclear. There are 15 residues in the CDR3. Per the germline V gene, CDR1 is KGHSH and CDR2 is LQKENI. The ends were cut back, 6 bases at V and 3 bases at J, with 18 bases in the middle. CDR3: CASSSDLRRDYEQYF. In nucleotides, the CDR3 is TGTGCCAGCTCTTCCGACCTGCGGAGAGACTACGAGCAGTACTTC. Drawing the rest from reference TRBV18 and TRBJ2-7, the complete variable domain is NAGVMQNPRHLVRRRGQEARLRCSPMKGHSHVYWYRQLPEEGLKFMVYLQKENIIDESGMPKERFSAEFPKEGPSILRIQQVVRGDSAAYFCASSSDLRRDYEQYFGPGTRLTVT.

This clonotype was seen more than once but under ten times. The V call is TRBV5-1, the J call TRBJ2-7; TRBD1 agrees at 9 bases. The CDR3 consists of 15 residues. Germline V gene lookup returns CDR1 SGHRS and CDR2 YFSETQ. V shed 1 base and J 6 bases; nucleotides not matched to a gene: 8. CDR3 protein: CASSLRGQGSAEQYF. In DNA form, the CDR3 reads TGCGCCAGCAGCTTGCGTGGACAGGGGAGTGCCGAGCAGTACTTC. The full variable domain, its missing parts supplied by reference TRBV5-1 and TRBJ2-7, is KAGVTQTPRYLIKTRGQQVTLSCSPISGHRSVSWYQQTPGQGLQFLFEYFSETQRNKGNFPGRFSGRQFSNSRSEMNVSTLELGDSALYLCASSLRGQGSAEQYFGPGTRLTVT.

V gene TRBV2 combines with J gene TRBJ2-3, with TRBD2 matching over 11 bases. The CDR3 loop spans 15 amino acids. Germline values: CDR1 SNHLY, CDR2 FYNNEI. The J segment lost 4 bases and the V segment lost 3 bases, leaving 3 bases of the junction unmatched. Here the CDR3 reads CASSDPSGGPDTQYF. In nucleotides, the CDR3 is TGTGCCAGCAGTGACCCTAGCGGGGGGCCAGATACGCAGTATTTT.

As to this clonotype: The germline gene is not matched at one end of the junction; a read error may be the cause. J is TRBJ2-5 and V is TRBV20-1; TRBD1 matches 9 bases. CDR3 length: 13 amino acids. The germline V gene encodes CDR1 DFQATT and CDR2 SNEGSKA (reference sequence). CDR3 amino acids: CSAIGTGKTAQYF. The CDR3 region has the DNA TGCAGTGCCATCGGGACAGGGAAGACCGCCCAGTATTTC.